The 24 T cell receptor beta chains below all came from one sample that was sequenced in a study of T cell responses to AZD1222 COVID-19 vaccine. TCRdb keeps only in-frame clones here, not all; method: immunoSEQ multiplex PCR. The data show 95,000 to 150,000 clones, about nine tenths seen once. The starting material was peripheral blood, obtained on day 0 of AZD1222 vaccination. The receptors were gathered from an adult in good health.

This chain connects TRBV24-1 to TRBJ1-5; TRBD1 matches 7 bases. The CDR3 is made up of 16 amino acids. CDR1 and CDR2 from the germline V gene are KGHDR and SFDVKD. V gave up 2 bases and J gave up 7 bases; unmatched junction bases: 10. CDR3 sequence reads: CATSDSTGQAVQPQHF. The CDR3 bases are TGTGCCACCAGTGATTCAACCGGACAGGCCGTACAGCCCCAGCATTTT.

The rearrangement links TRBV5-5 to TRBJ1-5; D gene ambiguous. Germline CDR1 reads SGHKS; CDR2 reads YYEKEE (reference sequence). The CDR3 extends over 15 amino acids. Trimming removed 4 bases from V and 3 bases from J, with 14 bases in between. In DNA form, the CDR3 reads TGTGCCAGCAGCCGACAATGGGGTGACAATCAGCCCCAGCATTTT. This gives the protein CASSRQWGDNQPQHF.

The rearrangement uses TRBV6-2 or TRBV6-3 and TRBJ2-1; 7 bases are shared with TRBD2. In germline, CDR1 is MNHEY, CDR2 SVGEGT. The V and J ends lost 4 bases and 10 bases, in that order; junction bases with no gene match: 10. The CDR3 spans 14 residues. The CDR3 spells CASSFGGGEWEQFF. CDR3 nucleotide sequence: TGTGCCAGCAGTTTTGGGGGGGGAGAGTGGGAGCAGTTCTTC.

The rearrangement links TRBV19 to TRBJ1-5; 7 nucleotides align to TRBD1. Per the germline V gene, CDR1 is LNHDA and CDR2 is SQIVND (reference sequence). This CDR3 has 15 amino acids. Unmatched junction bases numbered 13, after V lost 5 bases and J lost 9 bases. CDR3 amino acids: CASSPTPQGDRPQHF. The CDR3 DNA reads as TGTGCCAGTAGTCCAACGCCCCAGGGGGATCGGCCCCAGCATTTT. Variable domain in full (rest from reference TRBV19 and TRBJ1-5): DGGITQSPKYLFRKEGQNVTLSCEQNLNHDAMYWYRQDPGQGLRLIYYSQIVNDFQKGDIAEGYSVSREKKESFPLTVTSAQKNPTAFYLCASSPTPQGDRPQHFGDGTRLSIL.

The chain links TRBV18 to TRBJ1-2; the D is unclear. Germline V gene sequence: CDR1 KGHSH, CDR2 LQKENI. CDR3 length: 13 amino acids. Trimming stripped 0 bases from V and 7 bases from J, with 9 bases between. CDR3 sequence: CASSPPMGFGYTF. The CDR3 coding sequence is TGTGCCAGCTCACCACCGATGGGTTTTGGCTACACCTTC. The full variable domain, with the rest looked up from reference TRBV18 and TRBJ1-2, is NAGVMQNPRHLVRRRGQEARLRCSPMKGHSHVYWYRQLPEEGLKFMVYLQKENIIDESGMPKERFSAEFPKEGPSILRIQQVVRGDSAAYFCASSPPMGFGYTFGSGTRLTVV.

V and J are TRBV18 and TRBJ2-1; the match to TRBD2 covers 8 bases. CDR3 length: 17 amino acids. The junction had 13 bases not matched to a gene; V was cut back by 0 bases and J by 9 bases. From germline, CDR1 is KGHSH and CDR2 LQKENI. The CDR3 sequence is CASSPPGRGAGALEQFF. CDR3 coding DNA: TGTGCCAGCTCACCACCGGGGAGAGGAGCGGGGGCCCTTGAGCAGTTCTTC.

A few counts support this clone. This chain joins TRBV4-1 and TRBJ2-7; 10 bases align to TRBD1. CDR3 length equals 16 residues. Trimming at V came to 1 base and at J to 4 bases, leaving 7 bases not matched to a gene. Looked up from germline, CDR1 is MGHRA and CDR2 is YSYEKL. The chain's CDR3 is CASSQAPTGGFYEQYF. The DNA for the CDR3 is TGCGCCAGCAGCCAAGCTCCGACAGGGGGCTTTTACGAGCAGTACTTC.

The V gene is TRBV5-8, the J gene TRBJ2-7, with 7 bases lining up with TRBD1. Trimming took 4 bases from V and 5 from J; bases not matched to a gene: 6. Germline loops: CDR1 SGHTS, CDR2 YDEGEE. The CDR3 extends over 13 amino acids. The DNA of the CDR3 is TGTGCCAGCAGCCCCGGGACAGCGAACGAGCAGTACTTC. It specifies CASSPGTANEQYF.

The V call is TRBV1, the J call TRBJ1-5. TRBV1 is annotated as a pseudogene. The CDR3 totals 17 residues. Written as DNA, the CDR3 is TGCACCAGCAGCCAAGATAAGGACTCTAATAGCAATCAGCCCCAGCATTTT. Residues: CTSSQDKDSNSNQPQHF.

The chain uses TRBV6-4 and TRBJ2-7, with 10 bases fitting TRBD1. CDR3 length: 14 residues. The V gene's germline CDR1 is MRHNA and CDR2 SNTAGT. The V and J ends lost 4 bases and 2 bases, in that order; junction bases with no gene match: 2. The CDR3 loop reads CASSAGQGAYEQYF. The CDR3 DNA is TGTGCCAGCAGTGCCGGACAGGGGGCCTACGAGCAGTACTTC.

The chain couples TRBV7-8 to TRBJ1-1; no reliable D call. This CDR3 spans 14 amino acids. V gave up 5 bases and J gave up 7 bases, with 17 bases separating them. From germline, CDR1 is SGHVS and CDR2 FQNEAQ. As DNA, the CDR3 is TGTGCCAGCAGCCACCCTCGCGGCTCCCTTGAAGCTTTCTTT. Translation: CASSHPRGSLEAFF.

The V call is TRBV7-3, the J call TRBJ1-1; no clear D. V lost 3 bases and J lost 1, with 9 bases in between. The germline CDR1 and CDR2 sequences are SGHTA and FQGTGA. The CDR3 totals 14 residues. CDR3 sequence reads: CASSLLGRNTEAFF. In DNA, the CDR3 is TGTGCCAGCAGCTTGTTGGGCAGGAACACTGAAGCTTTCTTT.

The chain links TRBV3-1 (or the pseudogene TRBV3-2) to TRBJ1-3, with D unresolved. The CDR3 contains 14 residues. Germline V gene data show CDR1 as LGHDT and CDR2 as YNNKEL (reference sequence). Trimming took 3 bases from V and 0 from J, leaving 6 bases between them. The CDR3 DNA is TGTGCCAGCAGCCAGACCTTCTCTGGAAACACCATATATTTT. Translated: CASSQTFSGNTIYF.

This sequence joins TRBV7-3 and TRBJ1-3; tentatively, D is TRBD1 (5 bases). V shed 1 base and J shed 4 bases, with 11 bases lying between them. The CDR3 extends over 15 amino acids. CDR1 SGHTA and CDR2 FQGTGA come from the germline V gene. The chain's CDR3 is CASSLNGGMGNTIYF. The CDR3 region has the DNA TGTGCCAGCAGCTTAAATGGGGGAATGGGAAACACCATATATTTT.

In this sample, this clone turned up once. The chain employs TRBV5-5 and TRBJ1-1, with unresolved D. There are 13 residues in the CDR3. In germline, CDR1 is SGHKS, CDR2 YYEKEE (reference sequence). The V and J ends lost 0 bases and 3 bases respectively, with 6 bases between them. The CDR3 coding sequence is TGTGCCAGCAGCTTGGTAGGTGACACTGAAGCTTTCTTT. Translated: CASSLVGDTEAFF.

The chain joins TRBV19 to TRBJ2-5; 7 bases are shared with TRBD1. This CDR3 contains 17 residues. Losses at the gene ends were 5 bases for V and 4 bases for J; bases not matched to a gene: 16. Germline CDR1 reads LNHDA; CDR2 reads SQIVND (reference sequence). The CDR3 coding sequence is TGTGCCAGTAGTCGGACAGGAGGTGGAATGGGCCCAGAGACCCAGTACTTC. It is translated as CASSRTGGGMGPETQYF.

V is TRBV7-9 and J is TRBJ2-2, with D hard to call. The CDR3 is made up of 14 amino acids. Trimming removed 5 bases at V and 4 bases at J, with 11 bases between. Germline CDR1 is SEHNR and CDR2 is FQNEAQ (reference sequence). CDR3 in amino acids: CASSPFTVTGELFF. The CDR3 coding sequence is TGTGCCAGCAGCCCATTCACAGTCACCGGGGAGCTGTTTTTT.

The chain is built from TRBV15 and TRBJ1-1, with a tentative D call TRBD1 (6 bases). V lost 5 bases, J lost 2 bases, and 21 bases lay in between. Germline V gives CDR1 LNHNV, CDR2 YYDKDF (reference sequence). This CDR3 has 17 residues. CDR3 sequence (DNA): TGTGCCACCAGCCCTCAACTGGGCCGGGACACAAACACTGAAGCTTTCTTT. It yields the protein CATSPQLGRDTNTEAFF. The full variable domain, with the rest looked up from reference TRBV15 and TRBJ1-1, is DAMVIQNPRYQVTQFGKPVTLSCSQTLNHNVMYWYQQKSSQAPKLLFHYYDKDFNNEADTPDNFQSRRPNTSFCFLDIRSPGLGDTAMYLCATSPQLGRDTNTEAFFGQGTRLTVV.

The V call is TRBV6-2 or TRBV6-3, the J call TRBJ2-5; 10 positions agree with TRBD1. The CDR3 has 15 residues. The junction had 9 bases not matched to a gene; V was cut back by 6 bases and J by 5 bases. In germline, CDR1 is MNHEY, CDR2 SVGEGT. The CDR3 DNA reads as TGTGCCAGCAGCCCCCGGGACAGGGGATCGGAGACCCAGTACTTC. Its protein is CASSPRDRGSETQYF.

V and J are TRBV19 and TRBJ2-1; 12 bases align to TRBD2. The CDR3 covers 15 residues. V shed 6 bases and J 4 bases; nucleotides not matched to a gene: 4. Germline CDR1 reads LNHDA; CDR2 reads SQIVND (reference sequence). This CDR3 reads CASSTGLAGYNEQFF. The CDR3 DNA follows: TGTGCCAGTAGCACTGGACTAGCGGGGTACAATGAGCAGTTCTTC.

The chain combines TRBV20-1 with TRBJ2-3, with 14 bases identical to TRBD2. Germline loops: CDR1 DFQATT, CDR2 SNEGSKA (reference sequence). The CDR3 extends over 16 amino acids. The ends lost 3 bases at V and 5 bases at J; junction bases unmatched: 7. The CDR3 protein is CSASKTSGGAGDTQYF. For the CDR3, the DNA is TGCAGTGCTAGTAAGACTAGCGGGGGGGCCGGAGATACGCAGTATTTT.

V and J are TRBV6-5 and TRBJ2-5; TRBD2 is a possible D gene (6 bases). Germline V CDR1 and CDR2: MNHEY, SVGAGI. CDR3 length equals 14 residues. Deletions cut 4 bases from V and 5 bases from J, with 14 bases between. The CDR3 reads CASSFSGVGETQYF. As DNA, the CDR3 is TGTGCCAGCAGTTTCTCGGGGGTGGGGGAGACCCAGTACTTC.

This sequence joins TRBV5-8 and TRBJ1-1, with 8 positions matching TRBD1. The CDR3 extends over 14 amino acids. CDR1 is SGHTS, CDR2 YDEGEE, per germline. V dropped 4 bases and J dropped 1; count of bases not matched to a gene: 3. The DNA for the CDR3 is TGTGCCAGCAGCCTAGGGACAGGGAACACTGAAGCTTTCTTT. Translated: CASSLGTGNTEAFF.

This chain connects TRBV12-3 or TRBV12-4 to TRBJ1-5; D gene uncertain. The V end was cut by 3 bases, the J end by 7 bases, with 7 bases between. The CDR3 is 12 amino acids. The CDR3 loop reads CASSFGVQPQHF. CDR3 in DNA: TGTGCCAGCAGTTTCGGGGTCCAGCCCCAGCATTTT.